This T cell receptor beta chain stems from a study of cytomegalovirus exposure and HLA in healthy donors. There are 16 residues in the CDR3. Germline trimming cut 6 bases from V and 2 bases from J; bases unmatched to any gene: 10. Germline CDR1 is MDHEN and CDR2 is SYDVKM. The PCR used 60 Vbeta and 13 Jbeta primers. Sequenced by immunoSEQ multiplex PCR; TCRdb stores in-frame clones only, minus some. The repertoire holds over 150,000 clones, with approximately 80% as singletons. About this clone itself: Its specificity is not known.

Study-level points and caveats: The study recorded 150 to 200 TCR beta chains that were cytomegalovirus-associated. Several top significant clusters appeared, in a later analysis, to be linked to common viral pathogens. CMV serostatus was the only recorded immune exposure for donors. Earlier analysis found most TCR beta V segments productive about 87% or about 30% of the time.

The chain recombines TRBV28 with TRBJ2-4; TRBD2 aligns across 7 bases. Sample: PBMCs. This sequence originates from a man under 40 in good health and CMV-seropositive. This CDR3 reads CASSTPSGPPKNIQYF. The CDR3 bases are TGTGCCAGCAGCACCCCTAGCGGCCCGCCCAAAAACATTCAGTACTTC.